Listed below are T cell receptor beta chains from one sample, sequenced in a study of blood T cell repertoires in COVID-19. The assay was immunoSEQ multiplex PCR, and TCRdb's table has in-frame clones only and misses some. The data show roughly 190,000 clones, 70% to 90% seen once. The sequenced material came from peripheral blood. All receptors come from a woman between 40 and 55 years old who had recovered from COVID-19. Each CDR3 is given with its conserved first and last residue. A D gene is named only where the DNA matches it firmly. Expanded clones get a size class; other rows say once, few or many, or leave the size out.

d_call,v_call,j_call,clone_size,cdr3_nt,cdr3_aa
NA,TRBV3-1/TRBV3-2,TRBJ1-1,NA,TGTGCCAGCAGCCAAGATGAAAGCAGGGGTGCTGCTTTCTTT,CASSQDESRGAAFF
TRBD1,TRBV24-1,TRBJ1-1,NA,TGTGCCACCACTCCAGGGGGCGCAACTGAAGCTTTCTTT,CATTPGGATEAFF
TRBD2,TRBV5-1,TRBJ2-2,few,TGCGCCAGCAGCTCGACTAGCGGAAATACCGGGGAGCTGTTTTTT,CASSSTSGNTGELFF
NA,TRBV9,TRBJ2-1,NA,TGTGCCAGCAGCGTACTCCCTGACAATGAGCAGTTCTTC,CASSVLPDNEQFF
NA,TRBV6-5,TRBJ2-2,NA,TGTGCCAGCAGAGCGGTGAACACCGGGGAGCTGTTTTTT,CASRAVNTGELFF
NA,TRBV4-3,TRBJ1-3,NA,TGCGCCAGCAGCCAAGAAGGAGGCTGGGGTGGAAACACCATATATTTT,CASSQEGGWGGNTIYF
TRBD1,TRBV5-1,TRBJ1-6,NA,TGCGCCAGCAGCTTGGACGTCGCAGGGGGTGATTCACCCCTCCACTTT,CASSLDVAGGDSPLHF
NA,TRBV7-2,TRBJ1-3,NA,TGTGCCAGCAGCAGAGGGGGGGCGGAAGGAAACACCATATATTTT,CASSRGGAEGNTIYF
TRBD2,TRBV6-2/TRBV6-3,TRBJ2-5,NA,TGTGCCAGCAGTTACAGCGGGACTAGCGTCCTCAAAGAGACCCAGTACTTC,CASSYSGTSVLKETQYF
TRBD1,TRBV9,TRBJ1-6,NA,TGTGCCAGCAGCGTAGGGACAGGGAACAATTCACCCCTCCACTTT,CASSVGTGNNSPLHF
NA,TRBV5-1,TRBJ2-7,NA,TGCGCCAGCAGCTTGGACCGGGACTTCTACGAGCAGTACTTC,CASSLDRDFYEQYF
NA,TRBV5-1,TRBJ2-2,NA,TGCGCCAGCAGCTTGGGACCGACTAAGAACACCGGGGAGCTGTTTTTT,CASSLGPTKNTGELFF
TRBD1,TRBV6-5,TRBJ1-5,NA,TGTGCCAGCAGCCGACAGGGGGCAGGACAGCCCCAGCATTTT,CASSRQGAGQPQHF
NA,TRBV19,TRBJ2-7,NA,TGTGCCAGTAGTAGGGCAGGGGCCCTCTACGAGCAGTACTTC,CASSRAGALYEQYF
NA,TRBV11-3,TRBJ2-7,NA,TGTGCCAGCAGCTTAGGAGCCGATCGAGAGCAGTACTTC,CASSLGADREQYF
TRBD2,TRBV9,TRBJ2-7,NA,TGTGCCAGCAGCCCCGGGACTAGCGGATTGTACGAGCAGTACTTC,CASSPGTSGLYEQYF
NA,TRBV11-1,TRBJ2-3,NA,TGTGCCAGCAGTTGGCACGGGGATACGCAGTATTTT,CASSWHGDTQYF
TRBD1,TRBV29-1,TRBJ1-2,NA,TGCAGCGTATCGCTGGACAGGGGGTTAAGGTTAGATGGCTACACCTTC,CSVSLDRGLRLDGYTF
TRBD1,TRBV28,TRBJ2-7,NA,TGTGCCAGCAGGGGACAGGTCTACGAGCAGTACTTC,CASRGQVYEQYF
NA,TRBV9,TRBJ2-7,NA,TGTGCCAGCAGCGTCGAAGGAATCAGGGGTGCCTACGAGCAGTACTTC,CASSVEGIRGAYEQYF
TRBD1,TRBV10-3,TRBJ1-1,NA,TGTGCCATCAGTGCTCAACAGGGGAGAGGCACTGAAGCTTTCTTT,CAISAQQGRGTEAFF
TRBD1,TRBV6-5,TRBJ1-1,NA,TGTGCCAGCAGTTCCACAGGGGGTTGGAACACTGAAGCTTTCTTT,CASSSTGGWNTEAFF
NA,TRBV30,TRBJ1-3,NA,TGTGCCTGGAGCGTAACAGGGACTGGAAACACCATATATTTT,CAWSVTGTGNTIYF
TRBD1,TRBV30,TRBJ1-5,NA,TGTGCCTGGAGCCTAGGACAGGGGCGTCAGCCCCAGCATTTT,CAWSLGQGRQPQHF
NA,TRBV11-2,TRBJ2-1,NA,TGTGCCAGCAGCCGGGGATGGGTGGGAAGCGATGAGCAGTTCTTC,CASSRGWVGSDEQFF
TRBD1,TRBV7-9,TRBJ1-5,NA,TGTGCCAGCAGCTTAGTGCCTTGGGGGACAGGGGGCGAACAGCCCCAGCATTTT,CASSLVPWGTGGEQPQHF
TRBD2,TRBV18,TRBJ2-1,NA,TGTGCCAGCTCACCACCCGGTCTAGCGGGCGACAATGAGCAGTTCTTC,CASSPPGLAGDNEQFF
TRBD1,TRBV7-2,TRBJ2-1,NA,TGTGCCACACAGGGGGATGCTGAGCAGTTCTTC,CATQGDAEQFF
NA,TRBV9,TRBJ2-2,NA,TGTGCCAGCAGCGTAGAAGGTAGCGCCGGCGGGGAGCTGTTTTTT,CASSVEGSAGGELFF
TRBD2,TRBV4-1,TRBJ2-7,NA,TGCGCCAGCAGTCACAAGGTATTACTAGCGGGAGTGTTGGGAGTGGGGCAGTACTTC,CASSHKVLLAGVLGVGQYF
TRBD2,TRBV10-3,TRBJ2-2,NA,TGTGCCATCACAACGGGGGGAACCGGGGAGCTGTTTTTT,CAITTGGTGELFF
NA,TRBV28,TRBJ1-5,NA,TGTGCCAGCCCCTCGGGCAATCAGCCCCAGCATTTT,CASPSGNQPQHF
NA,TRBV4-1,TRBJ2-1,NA,TGCGCCAGCAGCCAAGATGTATTCCCAATCAGTGAGCAGTTCTTC,CASSQDVFPISEQFF
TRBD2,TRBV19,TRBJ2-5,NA,TGTGCCAGTAGTTCGGGAGGTTACGAGACCCAGTACTTC,CASSSGGYETQYF
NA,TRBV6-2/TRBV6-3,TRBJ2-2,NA,TGTGCCAGCAGTGGGGGGAGTTCGAACACCGGGGAGCTGTTTTTT,CASSGGSSNTGELFF
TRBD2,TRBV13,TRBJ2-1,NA,TGTGCCAGCAGCCGACTCGAAAAGATAGCGGGAGAAAGGAATGAGCAGTTCTTC,CASSRLEKIAGERNEQFF
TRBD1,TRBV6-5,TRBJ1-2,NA,TGTGCCAGCACCCGGGACAGCTCCCTTAACTATGGCTACACCTTC,CASTRDSSLNYGYTF